This TCR beta chain was observed in a study of beta chain features in type 1 diabetes. Trimming left V 0 bases short and J 1 base short, with 7 bases between. Germline V gives CDR1 SGHRS, CDR2 YFSETQ. CDR3 length: 14 residues. Of the isolated RNA, all was reverse transcribed, and so the sequenced material was expressed TCRB transcripts. Samples of naive, central memory and regulatory T cells yielded a mean of approximately 3.7 million reads. Some clones are missing from TCRdb's copy, which holds only in-frame ones; the method was immunoSEQ multiplex PCR. The sample records around 300,000 clones, around 7.8% being singletons. It was one heparinised blood draw, averaging approximately 100 mL, that each donor gave. Study-wide results and limits: Researchers report that Type 1 diabetes patients had moderately but significantly shorter TCRB CDR3s across all four CD4+ subsets. Among type 1 diabetes patients, VDJ junctions had fewer insertions and more deletions.

To note about this clone: Its antigen remains unidentified.

The source of this sequence is a woman younger than 35 in good health. The sequenced material came from central memory CD4+ T cells from blood. The rearrangement links TRBV5-1 to TRBJ1-1, with D perhaps matching TRBD1 (5 bases). As DNA, the CDR3 is TGCGCCAGCAGCTTGGGGGGCTCGAACACTGAAGCTTTCTTT. Its translation: CASSLGGSNTEAFF.